These 15 T cell receptor beta chains were sequenced from one sample in a study of beta chain features in type 1 diabetes. Expressed TCRB transcripts were sequenced because the entire RNA isolate underwent reverse transcription. Assay: immunoSEQ multiplex PCR; the TCRdb copy retains only in-frame clones and omits some. Among around 250,000 clones listed, 25% to 35% were seen once. The sample taken for sequencing was central memory CD4+ T cells from blood. The receptors were gathered from a young man in good health.

This clone was seen a few times. CDR3 residues: CASSLNGYSSYEQYF. CDR3 DNA sequence: TGCGCCAGCAGCTTGAATGGGTACAGTTCCTACGAGCAGTACTTC. This sequence joins TRBV5-1 and TRBJ2-7; no definite D call. Germline CDR1 and CDR2: SGHRS and YFSETQ. The ends were cut back, 1 base at V and 1 base at J, with 12 bases in the middle. CDR3 length: 15 amino acids.

This chain links TRBV6-1 with TRBJ1-5; 7 bases align to TRBD1. Losses at the gene ends were 4 bases for V and 1 base for J; bases not matched to a gene: 7. Germline loops: CDR1 MNHNS, CDR2 SASEGT. This CDR3 is 16 amino acids long. The CDR3 DNA reads TGTGCCAGCAGTGGTCCCCGGGACAGAAGCAATCAGCCCCAGCATTTT. Translated, it gives CASSGPRDRSNQPQHF.

The V call is TRBV7-6, the J call TRBJ2-2; 9 bases are a match to TRBD1. Germline CDR1 and CDR2: SGHVS and FNYEAQ. The ends lost 6 bases at V and 7 bases at J; junction bases unmatched: 9. The CDR3 contains 15 residues. The chain's CDR3 is CASRSWTGEGGELFF. CDR3 bases: TGTGCCAGCAGGTCGTGGACAGGGGAAGGCGGGGAGCTGTTTTTT. The full variable domain, with the rest looked up from reference TRBV7-6 and TRBJ2-2, is GAGVSQSPRYKVTKRGQDVALRCDPISGHVSLYWYRQALGQGPEFLTYFNYEAQQDKSGLPNDRFSAERPEGSISTLTIQRTEQRDSAMYRCASRSWTGEGGELFFGEGSRLTVL.

This chain links TRBV30 with TRBJ1-2; D unresolved. From germline, CDR1 is GTSNPN and CDR2 SVGIG (reference sequence). CDR3 length equals 11 residues. V was clipped by 1 base and J by 8 bases, with 8 bases between them. CDR3 DNA sequence: TGTGCCTGGAGTGAAGGGAACGGCTACACCTTC. Translation: CAWSEGNGYTF. Combining the CDR3 with reference TRBV30 and TRBJ1-2 gives the whole variable domain SQTIHQWPATLVQPVGSPLSLECTVEGTSNPNLYWYRQAAGRGLQLLFYSVGIGQISSEVPQNLSASRPQDRQFILSSKKLLLSDSGFYLCAWSEGNGYTFGSGTRLTVV.

This rearrangement joins TRBV2 to TRBJ2-1, with 7 nucleotides matching TRBD2. This CDR3 is 13 amino acids long. Losses at the gene ends were 7 bases for V and 4 bases for J; bases not matched to a gene: 4. Germline V gene sequence: CDR1 SNHLY, CDR2 FYNNEI. The CDR3 region is CASTREQYNEQFF. CDR3 sequence (DNA): TGTGCCAGCACGCGGGAGCAGTACAATGAGCAGTTCTTC. The whole variable domain, remainder taken from reference TRBV2 and TRBJ2-1, is EPEVTQTPSHQVTQMGQEVILRCVPISNHLYFYWYRQILGQKVEFLVSFYNNEISEKSEIFDDQFSVERPDGSNFTLKIRSTKLEDSAMYFCASTREQYNEQFFGPGTRLTVL.

The chain uses TRBV30 and TRBJ1-1; a possible D gene is TRBD1 (6 bases). Trimming stripped 4 bases from V and 2 bases from J, with 11 bases between. The CDR3 covers 13 residues. Germline V CDR1 and CDR2: GTSNPN, SVGIG (reference sequence). Here the CDR3 reads CAWTGQINTEAFF. The CDR3 DNA follows: TGTGCCTGGACCGGACAGATTAACACTGAAGCTTTCTTT.

This clone was seen only a few times. The rearrangement joins TRBV7-6 to TRBJ1-1; 9 bases are shared with TRBD1. The J segment lost 4 bases and the V segment lost 5 bases, leaving 2 bases of the junction unmatched. The CDR3 totals 13 residues. CDR1 is SGHVS and CDR2 is FNYEAQ in the germline V gene. In nucleotides, the CDR3 is TGTGCCAGCAGCCCGGGACAGGGCACTGAAGCTTTCTTT. It specifies CASSPGQGTEAFF.

The chain couples TRBV7-9 to TRBJ2-1; the match to TRBD2 covers 13 bases. The CDR3 runs 15 residues. Germline V lookup: CDR1 SEHNR, CDR2 FQNEAQ (reference sequence). V gave up 4 bases and J gave up 7 bases; unmatched junction bases: 4. The CDR3 is CASSYRTSGSNEQFF. CDR3 nucleotides: TGTGCCAGCAGCTACAGGACTAGCGGGAGTAATGAGCAGTTCTTC.

This clone was observed a few times. The chain carries TRBV7-6 and TRBJ1-4; TRBD1 might be the D (5 bases). This CDR3 region has 13 residues. Trimming took 3 bases from V and 7 from J, leaving 9 bases between them. CDR1 is SGHVS and CDR2 is FNYEAQ in the germline V gene. CDR3 amino acids: CASSFPGGEKLFF. As DNA, the CDR3 is TGTGCCAGCAGCTTCCCCGGGGGTGAAAAACTGTTTTTT.

The V and J genes are TRBV28 and TRBJ1-1; no firm D call. Germline assignment: CDR1 MDHEN and CDR2 SYDVKM. The V end was cut by 5 bases, the J end by 5 bases, with 21 bases between. CDR3 length equals 16 residues. The CDR3 bases are TGTGCCAGCAGTCCCGCGTCGGCAGGTATGAGGACTGAAGCTTTCTTT. Its translation: CASSPASAGMRTEAFF.

The rearrangement links TRBV7-2 to TRBJ1-1; D not certain. With 1 base removed from V and 7 bases from J, the gap between germline ends came to 10 bases. In germline, CDR1 is SGHTA, CDR2 FQGNSA. The CDR3 has 13 amino acids. The CDR3 coding sequence is TGTGCCAGCAGCTTAGTAGAGCAGTTTGAAGCTTTCTTT. Its protein is CASSLVEQFEAFF.

This clone occurred a few times. V is TRBV30 and J is TRBJ2-6; D is undetermined. This CDR3 region has 14 residues. V dropped 0 bases and J dropped 0 bases, with 3 bases sitting between them. Germline V lookup: CDR1 GTSNPN, CDR2 SVGIG (reference sequence). Written as DNA, the CDR3 is TGTGCCTGGAGTGTTGCCTCTGGGGCCAACGTCCTGACTTTC. Its translation is CAWSVASGANVLTF.

This clone came up once. The V and J genes are TRBV4-3 and TRBJ2-3; D is perhaps TRBD2 (6 bases). Germline V gives CDR1 LGHNA, CDR2 YSLEER. Trimming removed 1 base from V and 0 bases from J, with 11 bases in between. This CDR3 has 16 residues. As DNA, the CDR3 is TGCGCCAGCAGCCAAGGGGCAGGGACTAGCACAGATACGCAGTATTTT. This encodes CASSQGAGTSTDTQYF.

The chain employs TRBV4-1 and TRBJ2-3; D is undetermined. CDR3 length equals 14 residues. The V gene's germline CDR1 is MGHRA and CDR2 YSYEKL. The germline V and J ends were trimmed by 8 bases and 5 bases, with 17 bases remaining between them. The CDR3 region is CASAQGAYIDTQYF. The DNA for the CDR3 is TGCGCCAGCGCGCAAGGTGCTTATATAGATACGCAGTATTTT.

The chain couples TRBV30 to TRBJ1-1, with TRBD1 as a possible D gene (6 bases). The CDR3 sequence is 13 residues long. Germline CDR1 GTSNPN, CDR2 SVGIG (reference sequence). Trimming stripped 2 bases from V and 4 bases from J, with 11 bases between. CDR3 DNA: TGTGCCTGGAGTCCCGGGGGGGCCACTGAAGCTTTCTTT. This codes for CAWSPGGATEAFF. The whole variable domain, remainder taken from reference TRBV30 and TRBJ1-1, is SQTIHQWPATLVQPVGSPLSLECTVEGTSNPNLYWYRQAAGRGLQLLFYSVGIGQISSEVPQNLSASRPQDRQFILSSKKLLLSDSGFYLCAWSPGGATEAFFGQGTRLTVV.